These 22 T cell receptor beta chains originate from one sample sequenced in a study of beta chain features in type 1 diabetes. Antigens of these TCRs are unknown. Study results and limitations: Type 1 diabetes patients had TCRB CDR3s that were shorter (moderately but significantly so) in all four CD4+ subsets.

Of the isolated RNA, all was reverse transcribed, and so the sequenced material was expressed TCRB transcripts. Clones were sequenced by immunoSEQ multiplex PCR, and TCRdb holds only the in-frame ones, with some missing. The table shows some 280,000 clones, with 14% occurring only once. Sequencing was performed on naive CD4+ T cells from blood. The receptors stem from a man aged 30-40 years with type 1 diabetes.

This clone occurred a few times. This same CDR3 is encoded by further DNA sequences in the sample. For the CDR3, the DNA is TGTGCCAGCAGCTCACCGGGACAGGGAACCTACGAGCAGTACTTC. Amino acids: CASSSPGQGTYEQYF. This chain joins TRBV5-4 and TRBJ2-7; TRBD1 agrees at 9 bases. The junction had 6 bases not matched to a gene; V was cut back by 3 bases and J by 2 bases. Germline lookup yields CDR1 SGHNT and CDR2 YYREEE (reference sequence). The CDR3 is made up of 15 amino acids.

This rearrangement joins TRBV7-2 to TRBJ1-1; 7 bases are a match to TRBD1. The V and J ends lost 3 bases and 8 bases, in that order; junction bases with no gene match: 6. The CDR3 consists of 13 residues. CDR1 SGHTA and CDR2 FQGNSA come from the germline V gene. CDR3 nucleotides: TGTGCCAGCAGCTTGACGCGGGACAGCGAAGCTTTCTTT. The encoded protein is CASSLTRDSEAFF.

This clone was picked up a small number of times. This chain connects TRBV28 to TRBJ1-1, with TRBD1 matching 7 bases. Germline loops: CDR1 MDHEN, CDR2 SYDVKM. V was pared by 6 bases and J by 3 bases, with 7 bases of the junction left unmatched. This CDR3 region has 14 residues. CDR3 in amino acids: CASSHGDRDTEAFF. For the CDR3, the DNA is TGTGCCAGCAGCCACGGTGACAGGGACACTGAAGCTTTCTTT.

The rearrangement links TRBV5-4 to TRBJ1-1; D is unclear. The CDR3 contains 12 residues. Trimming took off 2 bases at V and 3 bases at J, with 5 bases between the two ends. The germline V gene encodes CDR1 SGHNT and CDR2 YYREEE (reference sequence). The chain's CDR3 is CASSFAHTEAFF. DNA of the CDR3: TGTGCCAGCAGCTTCGCGCACACTGAAGCTTTCTTT.

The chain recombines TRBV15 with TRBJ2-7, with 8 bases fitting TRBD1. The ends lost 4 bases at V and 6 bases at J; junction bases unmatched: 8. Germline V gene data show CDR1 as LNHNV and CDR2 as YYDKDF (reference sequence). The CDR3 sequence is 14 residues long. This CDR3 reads CATSKLDRVGEQYF. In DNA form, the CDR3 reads TGTGCCACCAGCAAACTGGACAGGGTTGGCGAGCAGTACTTC.

CDR3 nucleotide sequence: TGTGCCAGCAGTCGACAGATAGCCTACAATGAGCAGTTCTTC. Encoded protein: CASSRQIAYNEQFF. V is TRBV28 and J is TRBJ2-1; D might be TRBD1 (5 bases). V was pared by 5 bases and J by 2 bases, with 10 bases between. CDR3 size: 14 residues. Germline loops: CDR1 MDHEN, CDR2 SYDVKM.

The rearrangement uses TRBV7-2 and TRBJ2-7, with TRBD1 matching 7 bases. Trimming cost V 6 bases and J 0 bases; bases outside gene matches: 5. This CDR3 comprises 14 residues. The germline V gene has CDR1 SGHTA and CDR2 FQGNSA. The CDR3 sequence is CASREGGPSYEQYF. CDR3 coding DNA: TGTGCCAGCAGGGAAGGGGGCCCCTCCTACGAGCAGTACTTC.

The DNA of the CDR3 is TGTGCCAGCAGCTTGATGACCGTGAGGGAAAACATTCAGTACTTC. Translating it yields CASSLMTVRENIQYF. This chain joins TRBV5-6 and TRBJ2-4, with D possibly being TRBD2 (5 bases). The CDR3 consists of 15 residues. Germline V gives CDR1 SGHDT, CDR2 YYEEEE. The germline V and J ends were trimmed by 1 base and 5 bases, with 13 bases remaining between them. The complete variable domain, with remaining parts taken from reference TRBV5-6 and TRBJ2-4, reads DAGVTQSPTHLIKTRGQQVTLRCSPKSGHDTVSWYQQALGQGPQFIFQYYEEEERQRGNFPDRFSGHQFPNYSSELNVNALLLGDSALYLCASSLMTVRENIQYFGAGTRLSVL.

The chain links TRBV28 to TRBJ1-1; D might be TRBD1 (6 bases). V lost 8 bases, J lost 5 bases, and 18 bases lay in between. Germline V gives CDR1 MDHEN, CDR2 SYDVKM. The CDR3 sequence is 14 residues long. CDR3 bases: TGTGCCAGCCGGGGGGCGTTGACGGTTACTGAAGCTTTCTTT. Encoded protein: CASRGALTVTEAFF. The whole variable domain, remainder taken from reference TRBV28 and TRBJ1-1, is DVKVTQSSRYLVKRTGEKVFLECVQDMDHENMFWYRQDPGLGLRLIYFSYDVKMKEKGDIPEGYSVSREKKERFSLILESASTNQTSMYLCASRGALTVTEAFFGQGTRLTVV.

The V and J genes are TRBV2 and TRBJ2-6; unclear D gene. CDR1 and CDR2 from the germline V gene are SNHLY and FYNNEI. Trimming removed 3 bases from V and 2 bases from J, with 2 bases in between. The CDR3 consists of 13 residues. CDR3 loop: CASSDTGANVLTF. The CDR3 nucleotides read TGTGCCAGCAGTGACACTGGGGCCAACGTCCTGACTTTC. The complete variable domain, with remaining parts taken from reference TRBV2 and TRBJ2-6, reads EPEVTQTPSHQVTQMGQEVILRCVPISNHLYFYWYRQILGQKVEFLVSFYNNEISEKSEIFDDQFSVERPDGSNFTLKIRSTKLEDSAMYFCASSDTGANVLTFGAGSRLTVL.

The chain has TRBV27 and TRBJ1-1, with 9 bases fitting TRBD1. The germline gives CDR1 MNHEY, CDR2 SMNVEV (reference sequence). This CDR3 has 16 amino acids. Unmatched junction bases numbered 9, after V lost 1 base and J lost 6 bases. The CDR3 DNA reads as TGTGCCAGCAGTTTATGGGCGACAGGGGGTAGGCCTGAAGCTTTCTTT. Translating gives CASSLWATGGRPEAFF.

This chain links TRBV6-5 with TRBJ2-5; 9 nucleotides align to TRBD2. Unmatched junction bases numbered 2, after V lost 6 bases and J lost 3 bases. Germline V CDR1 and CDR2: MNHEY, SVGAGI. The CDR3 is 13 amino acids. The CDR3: CASSRLAEETQYF. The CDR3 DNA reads TGTGCCAGCAGCCGACTAGCGGAAGAGACCCAGTACTTC.

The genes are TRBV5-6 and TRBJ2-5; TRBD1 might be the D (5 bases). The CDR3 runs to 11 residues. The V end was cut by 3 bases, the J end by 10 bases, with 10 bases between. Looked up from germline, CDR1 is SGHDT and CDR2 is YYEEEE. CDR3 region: CASSSQGLQYF. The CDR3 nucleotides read TGTGCCAGCAGCTCCCAGGGCCTCCAGTACTTC. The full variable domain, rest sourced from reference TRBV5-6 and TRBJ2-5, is DAGVTQSPTHLIKTRGQQVTLRCSPKSGHDTVSWYQQALGQGPQFIFQYYEEEERQRGNFPDRFSGHQFPNYSSELNVNALLLGDSALYLCASSSQGLQYFGPGTRLLVL.

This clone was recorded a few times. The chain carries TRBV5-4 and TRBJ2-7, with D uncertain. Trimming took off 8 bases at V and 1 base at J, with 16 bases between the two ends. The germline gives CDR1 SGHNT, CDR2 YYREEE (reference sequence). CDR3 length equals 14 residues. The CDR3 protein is CASSPGGGSYEQYF. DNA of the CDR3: TGTGCCAGTTCCCCGGGTGGTGGTTCCTACGAGCAGTACTTC. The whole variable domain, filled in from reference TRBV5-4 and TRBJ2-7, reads ETGVTQSPTHLIKTRGQQVTLRCSSQSGHNTVSWYQQALGQGPQFIFQYYREEENGRGNFPPRFSGLQFPNYSSELNVNALELDDSALYLCASSPGGGSYEQYFGPGTRLTVT.

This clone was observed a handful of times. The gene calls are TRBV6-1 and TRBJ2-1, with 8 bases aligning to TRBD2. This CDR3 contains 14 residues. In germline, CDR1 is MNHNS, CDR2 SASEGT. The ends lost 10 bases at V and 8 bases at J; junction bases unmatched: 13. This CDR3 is CATTPVSGSYEQFF. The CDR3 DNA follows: TGTGCCACGACCCCGGTAAGCGGGAGCTATGAGCAGTTCTTC.

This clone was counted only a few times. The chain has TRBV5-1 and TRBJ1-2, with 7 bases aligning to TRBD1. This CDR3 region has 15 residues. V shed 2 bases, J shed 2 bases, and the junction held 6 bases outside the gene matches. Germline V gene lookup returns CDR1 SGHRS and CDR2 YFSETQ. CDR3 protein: CASSLTTGTNYGYTF. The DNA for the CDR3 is TGCGCCAGCAGCTTAACGACAGGGACCAACTATGGCTACACCTTC.

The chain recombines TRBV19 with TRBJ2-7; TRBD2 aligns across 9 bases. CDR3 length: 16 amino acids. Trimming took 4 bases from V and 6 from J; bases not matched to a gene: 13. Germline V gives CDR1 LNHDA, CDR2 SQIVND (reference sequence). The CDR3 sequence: CASSTLAGRLLSEQYF. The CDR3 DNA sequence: TGTGCCAGTAGTACCCTAGCGGGACGGCTGCTTAGCGAGCAGTACTTC. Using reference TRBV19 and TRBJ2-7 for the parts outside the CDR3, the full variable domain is DGGITQSPKYLFRKEGQNVTLSCEQNLNHDAMYWYRQDPGQGLRLIYYSQIVNDFQKGDIAEGYSVSREKKESFPLTVTSAQKNPTAFYLCASSTLAGRLLSEQYFGPGTRLTVT.

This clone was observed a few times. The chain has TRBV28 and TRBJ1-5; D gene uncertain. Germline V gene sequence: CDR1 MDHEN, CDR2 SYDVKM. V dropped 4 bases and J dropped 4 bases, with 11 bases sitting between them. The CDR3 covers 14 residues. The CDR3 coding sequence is TGTGCCAGCAGTTGGGCAGCAACTAATCAGCCCCAGCATTTT. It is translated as CASSWAATNQPQHF.

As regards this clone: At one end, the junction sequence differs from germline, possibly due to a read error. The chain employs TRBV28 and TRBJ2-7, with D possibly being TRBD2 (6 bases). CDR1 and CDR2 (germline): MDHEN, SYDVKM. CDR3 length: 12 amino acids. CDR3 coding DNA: TGTGCCAGCAGTTTGCCGACTAGTATTGCCAGTTTC. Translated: CASSLPTSIASF.

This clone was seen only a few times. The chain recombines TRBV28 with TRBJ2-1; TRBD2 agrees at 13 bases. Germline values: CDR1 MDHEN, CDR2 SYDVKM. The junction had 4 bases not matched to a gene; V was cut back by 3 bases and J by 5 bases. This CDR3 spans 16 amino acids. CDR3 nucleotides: TGTGCCAGCAGTTTGCCCACTAGCGGGAGGGACAATGAGCAGTTCTTC. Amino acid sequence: CASSLPTSGRDNEQFF. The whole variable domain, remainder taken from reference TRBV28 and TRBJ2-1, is DVKVTQSSRYLVKRTGEKVFLECVQDMDHENMFWYRQDPGLGLRLIYFSYDVKMKEKGDIPEGYSVSREKKERFSLILESASTNQTSMYLCASSLPTSGRDNEQFFGPGTRLTVL.

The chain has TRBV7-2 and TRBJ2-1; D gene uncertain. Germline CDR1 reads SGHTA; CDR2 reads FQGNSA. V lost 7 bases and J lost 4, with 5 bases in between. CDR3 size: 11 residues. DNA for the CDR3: TGTGCCAGCACCCAATACAATGAGCAGTTCTTC. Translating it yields CASTQYNEQFF.

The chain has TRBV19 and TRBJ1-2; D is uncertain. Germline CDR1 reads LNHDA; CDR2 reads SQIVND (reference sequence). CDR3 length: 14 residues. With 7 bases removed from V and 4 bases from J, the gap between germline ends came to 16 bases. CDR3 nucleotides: TGTGCCAGTAACAATGAGGGAATTGGCTATGGCTACACCTTC. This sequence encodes CASNNEGIGYGYTF.